Following are 25 T cell receptor beta chains from one sample sequenced in a study of shared clonotypes between healthy human individuals. Data came from immunoSEQ multiplex PCR; TCRdb stores just in-frame clones and leaves some out. Of some 2.1 million clones listed, around 95% were seen once; the top ten hold around 1.7%. CD45RO negativity and positive selection for CCR7 defined naive CD8 cells, a population that excluded terminally differentiated effector memory CD45RA+ cells. Sequenced material: naive CD8+ T cells from PBMCs. These receptors all stem from a man aged 18 to 29 in good health. Some clones in this sample may be carry-over from other donors' samples.

The V gene is TRBV25-1, the J gene TRBJ2-7; D is possibly TRBD1 (7 bases). Germline V gives CDR1 MGHDK, CDR2 SYGVNS. CDR3 length equals 13 residues. The ends were cut back, 3 bases at V and 2 bases at J, with 8 bases in the middle. This CDR3 is CASSDRGAYEQYF. For the CDR3, the DNA is TGTGCCAGCAGTGACAGGGGGGCCTACGAGCAGTACTTC.

This clone was seen only once. The chain uses TRBV7-8 and TRBJ2-7; unclear D gene. This CDR3 is built from 13 residues. The germline gives CDR1 SGHVS, CDR2 FQNEAQ. V was trimmed by 6 bases and J by 1 base, leaving 10 bases between them. In nucleotides, the CDR3 is TGTGCCAGCAGGGGTCGGGTTTCCTACGAGCAGTACTTC. It codes for CASRGRVSYEQYF.

The V gene is TRBV7-8, the J gene TRBJ2-2; the D call may be TRBD1 or TRBD2 (5 bases each). The CDR3 consists of 15 residues. In germline, CDR1 is SGHVS, CDR2 FQNEAQ. The V end was cut by 5 bases, the J end by 1 base, with 11 bases between. The CDR3 here is CASSLPGRNTGELFF. CDR3 nucleotide sequence: TGTGCCAGCAGCCTACCGGGACGGAACACCGGGGAGCTGTTTTTT.

This chain joins TRBV27 and TRBJ2-1; 10 bases agree with TRBD2. The CDR3 contains 17 residues. V dropped 4 bases and J dropped 10; count of bases not matched to a gene: 16. From germline, CDR1 is MNHEY and CDR2 SMNVEV (reference sequence). For the CDR3, the DNA is TGTGCCAGCAGTTATCCCCCTTCAGCGGGAGGGGAGAGGGAGCAGTTCTTC. Translating it yields CASSYPPSAGGEREQFF.

This clone has only a few counts. The rearrangement links TRBV4-2 to TRBJ1-1; possibly TRBD1 for D (5 bases). The CDR3 is 14 residues long. Trimming pared 1 base from V and 8 bases from J, leaving 14 bases between. Germline V gene data show CDR1 as LGHNA and CDR2 as YNFKEQ. This CDR3 reads CASSQVVTAEEAFF. CDR3 bases: TGTGCCAGCAGCCAAGTGGTGACAGCAGAGGAAGCTTTCTTT.

This sequence joins TRBV7-9 and TRBJ1-1; no clear D. V gave up 0 bases and J gave up 1 base, with 6 bases separating them. This CDR3 has 14 amino acids. Germline-derived CDR1 and CDR2 are SEHNR and FQNEAQ (reference sequence). This chain's CDR3 is CASSLALTNTEAFF. CDR3 DNA: TGTGCCAGCAGCTTAGCGCTGACGAACACTGAAGCTTTCTTT.

The chain recombines TRBV15 with TRBJ2-1, with 7 bases lining up with TRBD2. Per the germline V gene, CDR1 is LNHNV and CDR2 is YYDKDF (reference sequence). This CDR3 spans 16 amino acids. V was pared by 9 bases and J by 7 bases, with 18 bases of the junction left unmatched. The CDR3 sequence is CATKGLAEPVWNEQFF. The CDR3, as DNA: TGTGCCACAAAAGGGCTAGCGGAACCGGTTTGGAATGAGCAGTTCTTC.

V and J are TRBV29-1 and TRBJ2-7; 9 nucleotides align to TRBD1. The V segment lost 6 bases and the J segment 2 bases; nucleotides outside the gene matches: 8. CDR1 is SQVTM and CDR2 is ANQGSEA in the germline V gene. This CDR3 region has 14 residues. CDR3 region: CSVWDGTGPYEQYF. The CDR3 coding sequence is TGCAGCGTCTGGGATGGGACAGGGCCCTACGAGCAGTACTTC.

The chain is built from TRBV27 and TRBJ2-7; 8 bases fit TRBD1. This CDR3 has 14 residues. With V trimmed by 7 bases and J by 12 bases, 17 bases remained unmatched. From germline, CDR1 is MNHEY and CDR2 SMNVEV (reference sequence). The CDR3 region is CASTSTGALGEMYF. In nucleotides, the CDR3 is TGTGCCAGCACCTCGACAGGGGCCCTCGGGGAGATGTACTTC.

This chain links TRBV28 with TRBJ1-4; 9 bases match TRBD1. The CDR3 runs 15 residues. J was trimmed by 7 bases and V by 5 bases; bases with no gene match: 8. CDR1 and CDR2 (germline): MDHEN, SYDVKM. CDR3 nucleotide sequence: TGTGCCAGCAGTCCGACAGGGGGGTCGGGTGAAAAACTGTTTTTT. Protein product: CASSPTGGSGEKLFF. The entire variable domain, with the rest obtained from reference TRBV28 and TRBJ1-4, is as follows: DVKVTQSSRYLVKRTGEKVFLECVQDMDHENMFWYRQDPGLGLRLIYFSYDVKMKEKGDIPEGYSVSREKKERFSLILESASTNQTSMYLCASSPTGGSGEKLFFGSGTQLSVL.

The rearrangement links TRBV6-5 to TRBJ2-2; possible D gene TRBD1, 5 bases. CDR3 length equals 13 residues. The V and J ends lost 4 bases and 4 bases respectively, with 7 bases between them. Germline assignment: CDR1 MNHEY and CDR2 SVGAGI. CDR3 nucleotides: TGTGCCAGCAGTTCCAGGGTCACCGGGGAGCTGTTTTTT. Protein sequence: CASSSRVTGELFF.

The rearrangement uses TRBV9 and TRBJ2-1; possibly TRBD1 for D (6 bases). Germline V gives CDR1 SGDLS, CDR2 YYNGEE. V was trimmed by 0 bases and J by 4 bases, leaving 17 bases between them. The CDR3 runs 17 residues. DNA of the CDR3: TGTGCCAGCAGCGTAGTAAGTAGGCAGGGGCCGTACAATGAGCAGTTCTTC. Its translation: CASSVVSRQGPYNEQFF. Combining the CDR3 with reference TRBV9 and TRBJ2-1 gives the whole variable domain DSGVTQTPKHLITATGQRVTLRCSPRSGDLSVYWYQQSLDQGLQFLIQYYNGEERAKGNILERFSAQQFPDLHSELNLSSLELGDSALYFCASSVVSRQGPYNEQFFGPGTRLTVL.

A note on this clone: The sample carries other DNA sequences with the same CDR3. The chain recombines TRBV7-3 with TRBJ2-1, with TRBD2 identical over 7 bases. Germline V gene lookup returns CDR1 SGHTA and CDR2 FQGTGA. The ends lost 3 bases at V and 1 base at J; junction bases unmatched: 3. There are 15 residues in the CDR3. This CDR3 reads CASSFLGGSYNEQFF. The CDR3 DNA sequence: TGTGCCAGCAGCTTTCTGGGGGGGTCCTACAATGAGCAGTTCTTC.

This CDR3 reads CASSAQSGRGETQYF. Here the CDR3 DNA reads TGTGCCAGCAGCGCCCAGAGCGGGAGGGGCGAGACCCAGTACTTC. The V and J genes are TRBV9 and TRBJ2-5, with 10 positions matching TRBD2. With 3 bases clipped from V and 5 bases from J, the junction kept 7 bases outside the gene matches. This CDR3 spans 15 amino acids. Germline CDR1 and CDR2: SGDLS and YYNGEE.

This chain uses TRBV19 with TRBJ1-2, with D possibly matching TRBD1 (6 bases). CDR1 and CDR2 from the germline V gene are LNHDA and SQIVND (reference sequence). The V end was cut by 10 bases, the J end by 3 bases, with 15 bases between. CDR3 length: 13 amino acids. The CDR3 spells CATDSAGDYGYTF. DNA for the CDR3: TGTGCCACCGACTCGGCAGGGGACTATGGCTACACCTTC.

The gene calls are TRBV7-3 and TRBJ1-1; 10 bases align to TRBD1. The trim removed 4 bases at V and 4 bases at J, leaving 6 bases unmatched. The CDR3 sequence is 15 residues long. Germline V gene sequence: CDR1 SGHTA, CDR2 FQGTGA. CDR3 protein: CASSYMTGGSTEAFF. In DNA, the CDR3 is TGTGCCAGCAGCTATATGACAGGGGGCTCCACTGAAGCTTTCTTT.

This chain connects TRBV5-6 to TRBJ2-5, with D possibly being TRBD2 (6 bases). Per the germline V gene, CDR1 is SGHDT and CDR2 is YYEEEE. The CDR3 covers 14 residues. Trimming shortened V by 3 bases and J by 2 bases, and 11 bases separated the two germline ends. CDR3 bases: TGTGCCAGCAGCTCGGACGGGACTCAAGAGACCCAGTACTTC. It yields the protein CASSSDGTQETQYF.

This clone is a singleton in its sample. The chain employs TRBV5-8 and TRBJ2-1; 9 bases are a match to TRBD1. Germline CDR1 SGHTS, CDR2 YDEGEE. V trimming: 2 bases; J trimming: 6 bases; junction bases outside the gene matches: 6. CDR3 size: 15 residues. The CDR3 loop is CASSLSQGARNEQFF. DNA for the CDR3: TGTGCCAGCAGCTTATCACAGGGGGCTCGCAATGAGCAGTTCTTC.

The gene calls are TRBV7-9 and TRBJ1-2; D call uncertain. CDR3 length equals 16 residues. Germline V gene data show CDR1 as SEHNR and CDR2 as FQNEAQ (reference sequence). Trimming took 1 base from V and 1 from J, leaving 13 bases between them. CDR3 in amino acids: CASSLGSTVSNYGYTF. For the CDR3, the DNA is TGTGCCAGCAGCTTAGGATCGACGGTTAGTAACTATGGCTACACCTTC.

This clone was picked up one time. Distinct nucleotide sequences in the sample also encode this CDR3. DNA of the CDR3: TGTGCCAGCAGTCCTGGGACTAGCGGGACTGGCGAGCAGTACTTC. Protein sequence: CASSPGTSGTGEQYF. This chain uses TRBV27 with TRBJ2-7, with 13 bases identical to TRBD2. The CDR3 sequence is 15 residues long. V gave up 5 bases and J gave up 6 bases; unmatched junction bases: 7. Looked up from germline, CDR1 is MNHEY and CDR2 is SMNVEV (reference sequence).

V is TRBV28 and J is TRBJ2-7; 7 positions agree with TRBD1. CDR1 MDHEN and CDR2 SYDVKM come from the germline V gene. J was trimmed by 4 bases and V by 3 bases; bases with no gene match: 6. The CDR3 has 14 residues. DNA for the CDR3: TGTGCCAGCAGTTTCGTAGAGGGGGCTTACGAGCAGTACTTC. Its translation: CASSFVEGAYEQYF.

This rearrangement joins TRBV30 to TRBJ1-5; D is unresolved. Germline V CDR1 and CDR2: GTSNPN, SVGIG (reference sequence). V was pared by 0 bases and J by 1 base, with 10 bases between. The CDR3 consists of 15 residues. The CDR3 bases are TGTGCCTGGAGTGTTGGTCCCCTGAGCAATCAGCCCCAGCATTTT. This sequence encodes CAWSVGPLSNQPQHF.

This sequence joins TRBV10-2 and TRBJ1-1, with a tentative D call TRBD1 (6 bases). There are 13 residues in the CDR3. Trimming took 7 bases from V and 4 from J, leaving 13 bases between them. Germline-derived CDR1 and CDR2 are WSHSY and SAAADI. CDR3 residues: CASTLGGVTEAFF. CDR3 sequence (DNA): TGCGCCAGCACCCTGGGGGGCGTCACTGAAGCTTTCTTT.

This rearrangement joins TRBV6-5 to TRBJ1-1, with unresolved D. Trimming shortened V by 5 bases and J by 1 base, and 5 bases separated the two germline ends. Germline CDR1 and CDR2: MNHEY and SVGAGI. This CDR3 has 12 amino acids. The CDR3 DNA reads TGTGCCAGCAGTCAGTCGAACACTGAAGCTTTCTTT. Residues: CASSQSNTEAFF.

The rearrangement joins TRBV27 to TRBJ2-1, with D hard to call. In germline, CDR1 is MNHEY, CDR2 SMNVEV (reference sequence). The CDR3 extends over 14 amino acids. V was trimmed by 3 bases and J by 2 bases, leaving 8 bases between them. The CDR3 loop is CASSLRSPYNEQFF. The CDR3 region has the DNA TGTGCCAGCAGTTTGCGGAGCCCCTACAATGAGCAGTTCTTC.